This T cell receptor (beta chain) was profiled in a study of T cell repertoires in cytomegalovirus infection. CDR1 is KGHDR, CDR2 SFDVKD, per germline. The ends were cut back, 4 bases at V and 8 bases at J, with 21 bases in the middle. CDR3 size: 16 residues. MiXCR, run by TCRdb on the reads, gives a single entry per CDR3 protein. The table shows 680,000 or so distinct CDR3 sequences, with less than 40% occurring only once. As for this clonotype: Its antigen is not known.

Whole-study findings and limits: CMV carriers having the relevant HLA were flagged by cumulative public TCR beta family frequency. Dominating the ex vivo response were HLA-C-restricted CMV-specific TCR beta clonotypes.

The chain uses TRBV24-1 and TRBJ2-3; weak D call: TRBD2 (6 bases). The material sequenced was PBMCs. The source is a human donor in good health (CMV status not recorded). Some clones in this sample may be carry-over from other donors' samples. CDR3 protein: CATSEARDSLLVTQYF. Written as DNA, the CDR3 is TGTGCCACCAGTGAGGCTCGGGACTCCCTCCTAGTTACGCAGTATTTT.